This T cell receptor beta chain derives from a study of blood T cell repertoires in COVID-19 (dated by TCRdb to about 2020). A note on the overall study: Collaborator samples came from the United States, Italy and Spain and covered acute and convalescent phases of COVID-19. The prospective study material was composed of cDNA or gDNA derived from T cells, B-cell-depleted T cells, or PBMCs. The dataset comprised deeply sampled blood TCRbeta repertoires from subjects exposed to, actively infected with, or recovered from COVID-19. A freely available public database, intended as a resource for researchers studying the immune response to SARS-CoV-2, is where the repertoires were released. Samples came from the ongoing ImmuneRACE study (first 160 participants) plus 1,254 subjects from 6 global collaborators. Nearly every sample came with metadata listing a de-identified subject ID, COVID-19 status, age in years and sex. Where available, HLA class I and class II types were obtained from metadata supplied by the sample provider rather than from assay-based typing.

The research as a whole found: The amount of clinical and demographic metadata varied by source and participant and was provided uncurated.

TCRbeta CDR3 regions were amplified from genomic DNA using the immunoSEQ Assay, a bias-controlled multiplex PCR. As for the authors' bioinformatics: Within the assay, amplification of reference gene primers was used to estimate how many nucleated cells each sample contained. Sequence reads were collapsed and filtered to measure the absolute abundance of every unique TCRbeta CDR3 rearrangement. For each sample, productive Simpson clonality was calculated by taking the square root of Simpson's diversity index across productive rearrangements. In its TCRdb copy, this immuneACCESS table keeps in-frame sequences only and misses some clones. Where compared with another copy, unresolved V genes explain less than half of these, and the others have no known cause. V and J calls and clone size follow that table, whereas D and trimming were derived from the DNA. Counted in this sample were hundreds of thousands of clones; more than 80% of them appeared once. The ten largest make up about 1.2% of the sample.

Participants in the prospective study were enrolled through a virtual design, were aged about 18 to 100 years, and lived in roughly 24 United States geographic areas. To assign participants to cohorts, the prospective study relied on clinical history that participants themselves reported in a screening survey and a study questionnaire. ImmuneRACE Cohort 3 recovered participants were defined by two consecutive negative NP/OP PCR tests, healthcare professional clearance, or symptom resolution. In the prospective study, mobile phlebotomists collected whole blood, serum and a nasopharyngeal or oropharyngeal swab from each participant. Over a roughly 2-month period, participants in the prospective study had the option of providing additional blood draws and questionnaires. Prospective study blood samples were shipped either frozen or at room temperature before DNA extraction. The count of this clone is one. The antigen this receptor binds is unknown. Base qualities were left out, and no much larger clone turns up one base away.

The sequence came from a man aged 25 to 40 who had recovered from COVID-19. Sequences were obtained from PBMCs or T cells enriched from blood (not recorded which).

DNA sequence: TGTGCCAGCAGTTACGACAGGGGCGGTAATCAGCCCCAGCATTTT. Protein translation: CASSYDRGGNQPQHF. The chain uses TRBV6-5 and TRBJ1-5; 8 central bases correspond to TRBD1. From the cysteine through the phenylalanine, the CDR3 covers 15 amino acids. Of the read, only the CDR3 DNA is kept; its 45 bases are in frame from base 1. The germline V gene yields MNHEY for CDR1 and SVGAGI for CDR2. At the junction V is shortened by 2 bases and J by 4 bases; bases outside the gene matches: 4.